This paragraph reports one TCR beta chain. The sample belongs to a study of blood T cell repertoires in COVID-19. In the study overall: Samples came from the United States, Italy and Spain, spanning acute and convalescent COVID-19. Sample material is recorded as cDNA or gDNA derived from T cells, B-cell-depleted T cells, or PBMCs.

V was shortened by 5 bases and J by 1 base, with 10 bases between the two germline ends. Germline CDR1 and CDR2: MNHEY and SMNVEV (reference sequence). The CDR3 spans 14 residues. Authors' analysis steps: Cell counts per sample came from amplifying reference gene primers. Generated by immunoSEQ multiplex PCR, the TCRdb table keeps only in-frame clones and is missing some. That table is the source of V, J and clone size, and D and trimming were worked out from the DNA. The sample yields under 75,000 clones, just under 75% seen once. The Seattle patients, enrolled during active infection, were followed longitudinally.

The TCR comes from a woman between 65 and 79 years old with COVID-19, enrolled during active disease. The V call is TRBV27, the J call TRBJ2-3, with D possibly matching TRBD2 (5 bases). The sequencing sample was made of peripheral blood. CDR3 sequence (DNA): TGTGCCAGCAGTGAACGGCGGGGCACAGATACGCAGTATTTT. Amino acid sequence: CASSERRGTDTQYF.